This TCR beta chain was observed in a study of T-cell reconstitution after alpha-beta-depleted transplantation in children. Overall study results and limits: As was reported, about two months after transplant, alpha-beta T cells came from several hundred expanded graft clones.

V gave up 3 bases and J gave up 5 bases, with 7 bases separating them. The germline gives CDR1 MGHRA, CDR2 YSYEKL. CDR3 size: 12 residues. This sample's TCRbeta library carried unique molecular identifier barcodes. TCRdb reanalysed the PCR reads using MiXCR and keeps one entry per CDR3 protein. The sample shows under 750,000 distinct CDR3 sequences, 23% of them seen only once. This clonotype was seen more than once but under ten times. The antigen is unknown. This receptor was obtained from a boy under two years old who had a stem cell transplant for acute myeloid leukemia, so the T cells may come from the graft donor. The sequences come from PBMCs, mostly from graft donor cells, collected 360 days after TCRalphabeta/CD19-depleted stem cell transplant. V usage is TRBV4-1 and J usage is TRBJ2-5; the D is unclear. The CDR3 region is CASSQGTETQYF. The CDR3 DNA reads TGCGCCAGCAGCCAGGGTACGGAGACCCAGTACTTC.